What follows are 5 T cell receptor beta chains derived from one specimen sequenced in a study of cytomegalovirus exposure and HLA in healthy donors (dated by TCRdb to between 2016 and 2019). Preparation of the library involved the immunoSEQ multiplex PCR assay. A mixture of 60 forward primers for TCR Vbeta segments and 13 reverse primers for TCR Jbeta segments was used in the multiplex PCR. This immuneACCESS table, as held by TCRdb, lists in-frame sequences with V and J called but not all clones. Of the missing ones, under half trace to an unresolved V gene in checked studies; the others have no known cause. The sample contains about 120,000 clones, approximately 72% of them found a single time. The ten largest make up about 1.5% of the sample. The source material was PBMCs. All receptors derive from a man between 18 and 29 years old in good health and CMV-seronegative.

The V and J genes are TRBV19 and TRBJ2-7; D is possibly TRBD1 (5 bases). The V end was cut by 4 bases, the J end by 9 bases, with 16 bases between. Germline-derived CDR1 and CDR2 are LNHDA and SQIVND (reference sequence). The CDR3 sequence is 13 residues long. For the CDR3, the DNA is TGTGCCAGTAGTAGTCGCCAGGGCCAAGGGCAGTACTTC. Amino acids: CASSSRQGQGQYF.

The chain carries TRBV7-2 and TRBJ2-7; the D gene is possibly TRBD2 (6 bases). The CDR3 has 14 amino acids. The germline V gene encodes CDR1 SGHTA and CDR2 FQGNSA. Trimming stripped 2 bases from V and 7 bases from J, with 15 bases between. CDR3 sequence reads: CASSLTGAVGEQYF. CDR3 nucleotide sequence: TGTGCCAGCAGCTTAACGGGAGCTGTGGGAGAGCAGTACTTC.

The genes are TRBV6-1 and TRBJ1-1; possibly TRBD1 for D (6 bases). Germline values: CDR1 MNHNS, CDR2 SASEGT. Trimming took 7 bases from V and 5 from J, leaving 17 bases between them. This CDR3 spans 14 amino acids. CDR3 coding DNA: TGTGCCAGCACCCGGGAGGGGGGATTGACTGAAGCTTTCTTT. Its translation is CASTREGGLTEAFF.

This clone was picked up one time. The V gene is TRBV28, the J gene TRBJ2-6, with 7 bases lining up with TRBD1. This CDR3 has 15 amino acids. The J segment lost 3 bases and the V segment lost 7 bases, leaving 6 bases of the junction unmatched. CDR1 and CDR2 from the germline V gene are MDHEN and SYDVKM. Here the CDR3 DNA reads TGTGCCAGCATCACAGGGGCATATGGGGCCAACGTCCTGACTTTC. This encodes CASITGAYGANVLTF.

This clone was seen a handful of times. The chain is built from TRBV30 and TRBJ2-5; 12 positions match TRBD2. V lost 7 bases to trimming and J lost 7 bases; unmatched junction nucleotides: 7. The CDR3 length is 13 residues. CDR1 and CDR2 from the germline V gene are GTSNPN and SVGIG (reference sequence). CDR3 protein: CASSGGGEVTQYF. CDR3 sequence (DNA): TGTGCCTCTAGCGGGGGGGGTGAGGTGACCCAGTACTTC.